The 8 T cell receptor beta chains presented below share a single source sample, sequenced in a study of T-cell memory formation after mild COVID-19. Each CDR3 protein gets one entry after TCRdb re-called the 5' RACE reads with MiXCR. The sample includes roughly 600,000 distinct CDR3 sequences, under 20% seen only once; the top ten take about 11%. Sequencing was performed on PBMCs or a T cell subset sorted from them (not recorded which). Receptors originate from an adult woman who had mild COVID-19 (a few samples of this study predate the infection). Cell type and time point are not known.

This chain links TRBV4-1 with TRBJ2-7, with D tentatively TRBD1 (5 bases). There are 18 residues in the CDR3. Germline V gene sequence: CDR1 MGHRA, CDR2 YSYEKL. The V end lost 0 bases, the J end lost 6 bases, and 24 bases lay between the germline ends. CDR3 bases: TGCGCCAGCAGCCAAGATCGCGTTCAGAGTTTCGGAAGGGGCGAGCAGTACTTC. Its protein is CASSQDRVQSFGRGEQYF.

The chain carries TRBV29-1 and TRBJ2-1, with 7 bases that match TRBD2. The V and J ends lost 7 bases and 0 bases, in that order; junction bases with no gene match: 12. Germline V gives CDR1 SQVTM, CDR2 ANQGSEA. The CDR3 runs to 16 residues. The CDR3 DNA is TGCAGCGGTGCCGAAGCTAGCGGTGCCTCCTACAATGAGCAGTTCTTC. It translates to CSGAEASGASYNEQFF.

A few counts support this clonotype. The chain uses TRBV2 and TRBJ2-3, with no clear D. V lost 4 bases and J 2 bases, leaving 7 bases between the germline ends. Germline V CDR1 and CDR2: SNHLY, FYNNEI. The CDR3 is 13 residues long. CDR3 sequence (DNA): TGTGCCAGCAGTGCCGGGCCCACAGATACGCAGTATTTT. The encoded protein is CASSAGPTDTQYF. Using reference TRBV2 and TRBJ2-3 for the parts outside the CDR3, the full variable domain is EPEVTQTPSHQVTQMGQEVILRCVPISNHLYFYWYRQILGQKVEFLVSFYNNEISEKSEIFDDQFSVERPDGSNFTLKIRSTKLEDSAMYFCASSAGPTDTQYFGPGTRLTVL.

This clonotype has at least ten counts. The gene calls are TRBV5-1 and TRBJ2-7; D is undetermined. V lost 2 bases to trimming and J lost 4 bases, with 13 bases between them. There are 14 residues in the CDR3. Germline V lookup: CDR1 SGHRS, CDR2 YFSETQ. CDR3 protein: CASSFSEPPYEQYF. The CDR3 DNA reads TGCGCCAGCAGCTTCAGCGAGCCCCCTTACGAGCAGTACTTC.

The table lists this clonotype with a few counts. The gene calls are TRBV12-3 or TRBV12-4 and TRBJ1-5; D might be TRBD1 (5 bases). The CDR3 length is 14 residues. V dropped 9 bases and J dropped 3 bases, with 15 bases sitting between them. The DNA for the CDR3 is TGTGCCAGTTCAACGGGGGGGAACAATCAGCCCCAGCATTTT. Residues: CASSTGGNNQPQHF.

The chain recombines TRBV7-2 with TRBJ1-1; unclear D gene. The CDR3 extends over 15 amino acids. Germline V lookup: CDR1 SGHTA, CDR2 FQGNSA. V was shortened by 3 bases and J by 2 bases, with 13 bases between the two germline ends. CDR3 coding DNA: TGTGCCAGCAGCTTTCAGTATTCTGCCAACACTGAAGCTTTCTTT. It specifies CASSFQYSANTEAFF.

The chain joins TRBV5-1 to TRBJ2-1, with TRBD1 identical over 7 bases. With 5 bases clipped from V and 8 bases from J, the junction kept 4 bases outside the gene matches. This CDR3 is 12 amino acids long. Germline lookup yields CDR1 SGHRS and CDR2 YFSETQ. CDR3 region: CASRTGWDEQFF. CDR3 bases: TGCGCCAGCAGGACAGGGTGGGATGAGCAGTTCTTC. Together with reference TRBV5-1 and TRBJ2-1, the CDR3 gives the full variable domain: KAGVTQTPRYLIKTRGQQVTLSCSPISGHRSVSWYQQTPGQGLQFLFEYFSETQRNKGNFPGRFSGRQFSNSRSEMNVSTLELGDSALYLCASRTGWDEQFFGPGTRLTVL.

This clonotype was found a few times. This sequence joins TRBV7-9 and TRBJ2-1; 7 bases agree with TRBD1. CDR3 size: 12 residues. Germline lookup yields CDR1 SEHNR and CDR2 FQNEAQ (reference sequence). The CDR3 coding sequence is TGTCCCATCCCCGGGACAGAGAATGAGCAGTTCTTC. Protein product: CPIPGTENEQFF.